Given below is one T cell receptor beta chain in context. Other nucleotide sequences from this sample produce the same CDR3. The PCR employed 60 Vbeta primers together with 13 Jbeta primers. The repertoire was sequenced with immunoSEQ multiplex PCR; TCRdb's copy has only in-frame clones and lacks some. The sample holds roughly 200,000 clones, around 77% seen once. This record comes from a study of cytomegalovirus exposure and HLA in healthy donors. This sequence originates from a man in his sixties in good health and CMV-seronegative. Sequencing was performed on PBMCs.

The CDR3 here is CASSGNRGTEAFF. As DNA, the CDR3 is TGCGCCAGCAGCGGGAACAGGGGCACTGAAGCTTTCTTT. J is TRBJ1-1 and V is TRBV10-1, with 7 bases fitting TRBD1. Germline values: CDR1 WNHNN, CDR2 SYGVQD (reference sequence). The CDR3 runs to 13 residues. After removal of 6 bases from V and 4 bases from J, the junction contained 5 bases not matched to a gene.